Below are 5 T cell receptor beta chains sequenced from a single sample in a study of blood T cell repertoires in COVID-19. The table came from immunoSEQ multiplex PCR; TCRdb's copy has only in-frame clones and leaves some out. The data hold 300,000 to 450,000 clones, with roughly 90% observed a single time. Specimen: peripheral blood. The source of these receptors is a young woman with COVID-19, enrolled during active disease.

The chain employs TRBV6-6 and TRBJ1-2; 10 nucleotides agree with TRBD1. After removal of 6 bases from V and 2 bases from J, the junction contained 3 bases not matched to a gene. The germline CDR1 and CDR2 sequences are MNHNY and SVGAGI (reference sequence). The CDR3 has 14 residues. This chain's CDR3 is CASRGQGVNYGYTF. CDR3 coding DNA: TGTGCCAGCAGAGGACAGGGGGTAAACTATGGCTACACCTTC.

V usage is TRBV9 and J usage is TRBJ2-3; 10 bases are shared with TRBD1. The length of the CDR3 is 15 residues. The junction had 2 bases not matched to a gene; V was cut back by 2 bases and J by 2 bases. Germline V gene lookup returns CDR1 SGDLS and CDR2 YYNGEE. The CDR3 DNA reads as TGTGCCAGCAGCGTGGGACAGGGGTTCACAGATACGCAGTATTTT. Its translation is CASSVGQGFTDTQYF.

This chain links TRBV5-6 with TRBJ1-1; TRBD1 matches 12 bases. Germline V lookup: CDR1 SGHDT, CDR2 YYEEEE. The length of the CDR3 is 15 residues. V lost 5 bases to trimming and J lost 5 bases; unmatched junction nucleotides: 7. CDR3 protein: CASSSGQGAKTEAFF. The CDR3 bases are TGTGCCAGCAGTTCGGGACAGGGGGCCAAAACTGAAGCTTTCTTT.

This clone has only one observation. Written as DNA, the CDR3 is TGTGCCAGCAGTGCCAGGGGATGGGACACCGGGGAGCTGTTTTTT. It encodes CASSARGWDTGELFF. J is TRBJ2-2 and V is TRBV27, with D tentatively TRBD1 (6 bases). Trimming took 5 bases from V and 3 from J, leaving 13 bases between them. The CDR3 runs to 15 residues. CDR1 MNHEY and CDR2 SMNVEV come from the germline V gene (reference sequence).

The V and J genes are TRBV7-8 and TRBJ1-4; 8 nucleotides match TRBD1. V lost 5 bases and J lost 0; bases outside the gene matches: 14. Germline-derived CDR1 and CDR2 are SGHVS and FQNEAQ. CDR3 size: 19 residues. CDR3 coding DNA: TGTGCCAGCAGCCCAAGAAATCGACAGGGGCCCCCAACTAATGAAAAACTGTTTTTT. Its protein is CASSPRNRQGPPTNEKLFF.